This T cell receptor beta chain was documented in a study of blood T cell repertoires in COVID-19. Across the whole study: Acute-phase and convalescent COVID-19 samples originated in the United States, Italy and Spain.

The CDR3 consists of 14 residues. J lost 4 bases, V lost 3 bases, and 4 bases had no gene match. The germline V gene encodes CDR1 SEHNR and CDR2 FQNEAQ (reference sequence). Method: immunoSEQ multiplex PCR; TCRdb's copy keeps in-frame clones and lacks some. The table lists almost 250,000 clones, roughly 85% of them singletons. The sample taken for sequencing was PBMCs or T cells enriched from blood (not recorded which). The chain couples TRBV7-9 to TRBJ1-2; 8 bases are shared with TRBD1. This sequence was found in a woman between 45 and 65 years old with acute COVID-19. The CDR3 loop is CASSFGQGGYGYTF. CDR3 nucleotides: TGTGCCAGCAGCTTCGGACAGGGAGGCTATGGCTACACCTTC.